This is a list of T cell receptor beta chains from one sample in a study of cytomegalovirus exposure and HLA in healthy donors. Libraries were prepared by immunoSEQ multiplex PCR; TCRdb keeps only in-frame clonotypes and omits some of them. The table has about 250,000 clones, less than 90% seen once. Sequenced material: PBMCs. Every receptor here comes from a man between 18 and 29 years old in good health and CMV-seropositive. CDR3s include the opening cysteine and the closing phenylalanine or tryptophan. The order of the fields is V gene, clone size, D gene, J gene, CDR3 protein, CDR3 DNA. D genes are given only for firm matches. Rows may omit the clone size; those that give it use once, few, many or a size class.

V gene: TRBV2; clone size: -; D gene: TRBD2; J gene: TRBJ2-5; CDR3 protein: CASSEQAGTQETQYF; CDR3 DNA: TGTGCCAGCAGTGAACAAGCGGGGACCCAAGAGACCCAGTACTTC
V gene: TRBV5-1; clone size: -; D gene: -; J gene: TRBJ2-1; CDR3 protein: CASSLDARYNEQFF; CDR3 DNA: TGCGCCAGCAGCTTGGACGCTAGATACAATGAGCAGTTCTTC
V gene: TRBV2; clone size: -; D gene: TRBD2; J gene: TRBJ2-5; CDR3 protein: CASSESSGSRETQYF; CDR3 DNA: TGTGCCAGCAGTGAGTCTAGCGGGAGTAGGGAGACCCAGTACTTC
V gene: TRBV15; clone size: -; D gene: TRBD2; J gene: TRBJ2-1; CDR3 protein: CATSREVSGRKENEQFF; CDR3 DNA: TGTGCCACCAGCAGAGAGGTTAGCGGGAGGAAAGAGAATGAGCAGTTCTTC
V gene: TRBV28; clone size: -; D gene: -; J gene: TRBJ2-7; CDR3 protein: CASSLLGHFYEQYF; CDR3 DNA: TGTGCCAGCAGCCTACTGGGACACTTCTACGAGCAGTACTTC
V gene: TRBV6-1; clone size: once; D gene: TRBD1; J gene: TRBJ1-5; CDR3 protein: CASSEARGFYSNQPQHF; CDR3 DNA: TGTGCCAGCAGTGAAGCCAGGGGGTTTTATAGCAATCAGCCCCAGCATTTT
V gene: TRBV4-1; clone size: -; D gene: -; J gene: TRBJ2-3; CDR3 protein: CASSQRHSDTQYF; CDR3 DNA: TGCGCCAGCAGCCAACGGCACTCAGATACGCAGTATTTT
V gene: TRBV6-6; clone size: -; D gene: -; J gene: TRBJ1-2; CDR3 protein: CASSYAGGYTF; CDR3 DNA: TGTGCCAGCAGTTACGCGGGGGGCTACACCTTC
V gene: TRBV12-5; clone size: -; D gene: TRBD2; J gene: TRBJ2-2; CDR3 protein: CASGSGRGTGELFF; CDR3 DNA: TGTGCTAGTGGGAGCGGGAGGGGCACCGGGGAGCTGTTTTTT
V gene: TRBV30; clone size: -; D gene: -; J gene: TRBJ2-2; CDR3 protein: CAGRAGVNTGELFF; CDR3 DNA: TGTGCCGGCCGGGCAGGGGTGAACACCGGGGAGCTGTTTTTT
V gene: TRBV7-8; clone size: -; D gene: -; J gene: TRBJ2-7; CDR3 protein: CASSFSYEQYF; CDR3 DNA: TGTGCCAGCAGCTTTTCCTACGAGCAGTACTTC
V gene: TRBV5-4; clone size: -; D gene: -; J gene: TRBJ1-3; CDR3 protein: CASSPGGAFSGNTIYF; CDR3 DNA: TGTGCCAGCAGCCCTGGGGGCGCGTTCTCTGGAAACACCATATATTTT
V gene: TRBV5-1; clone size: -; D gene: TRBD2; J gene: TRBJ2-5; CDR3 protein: CASSLGSSGQETQYF; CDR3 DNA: TGCGCCAGCAGCTTGGGATCTAGCGGACAAGAGACCCAGTACTTC
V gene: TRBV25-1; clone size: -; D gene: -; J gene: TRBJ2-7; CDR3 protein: CASSDHGRRGGEQYF; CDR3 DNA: TGTGCCAGCAGTGACCATGGAAGAAGGGGGGGCGAGCAGTACTTC
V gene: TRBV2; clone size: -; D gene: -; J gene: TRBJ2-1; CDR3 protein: CASGGVAYNEQFF; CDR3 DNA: TGTGCCAGCGGGGGCGTGGCCTACAATGAGCAGTTCTTC
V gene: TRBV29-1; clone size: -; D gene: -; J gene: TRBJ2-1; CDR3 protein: CSVHERTGTILSDEQFF; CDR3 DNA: TGCAGCGTTCACGAGAGGACAGGGACTATTTTGTCGGATGAGCAGTTCTTC
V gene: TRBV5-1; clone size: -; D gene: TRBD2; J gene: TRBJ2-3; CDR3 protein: CASSRGTSGKGGTDTQYF; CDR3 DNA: TGCGCCAGCAGCAGAGGGACTAGCGGGAAGGGAGGCACAGATACGCAGTATTTT
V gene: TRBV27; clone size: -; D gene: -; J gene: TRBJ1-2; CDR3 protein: CASSPGEVYGYTF; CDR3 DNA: TGTGCCAGCAGCCCCGGGGAAGTCTATGGCTACACCTTC
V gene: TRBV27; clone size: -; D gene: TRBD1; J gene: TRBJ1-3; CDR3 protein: CASSPGGLNTIYF; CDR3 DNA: TGTGCCAGCAGCCCAGGGGGCCTAAACACCATATATTTT
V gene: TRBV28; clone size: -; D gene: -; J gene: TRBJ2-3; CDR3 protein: CASRLLRALSTDTQYF; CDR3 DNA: TGTGCCAGCAGACTTTTACGGGCTTTAAGCACAGATACGCAGTATTTT
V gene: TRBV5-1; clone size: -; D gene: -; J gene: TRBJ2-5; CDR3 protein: CASSDGLAGETQYF; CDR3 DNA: TGCGCCAGCAGCGATGGTCTTGCTGGGGAGACCCAGTACTTC
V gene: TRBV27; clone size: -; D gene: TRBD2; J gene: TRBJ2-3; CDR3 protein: CASSSGRTSGDTQYF; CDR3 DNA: TGTGCCAGCAGTTCAGGGCGGACTAGCGGGGATACGCAGTATTTT
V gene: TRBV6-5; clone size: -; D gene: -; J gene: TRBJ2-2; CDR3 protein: CASSYAIAPNTGELFF; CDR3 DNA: TGTGCCAGCAGTTACGCGATAGCCCCTAACACCGGGGAGCTGTTTTTT
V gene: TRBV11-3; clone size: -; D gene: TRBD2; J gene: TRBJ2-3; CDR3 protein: CASSLEAGDQRDTQYF; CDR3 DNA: TGTGCCAGCAGCTTAGAGGCGGGAGATCAAAGAGATACGCAGTATTTT
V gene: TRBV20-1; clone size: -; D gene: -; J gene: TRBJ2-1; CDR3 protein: CSVGVGEQFF; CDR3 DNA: TGCAGTGTAGGTGTCGGTGAGCAGTTCTTC
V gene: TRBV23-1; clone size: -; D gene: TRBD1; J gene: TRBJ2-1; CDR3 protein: CASSQLELAGGRFF; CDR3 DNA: TGCGCCAGCAGTCAACTTGAACTGGCAGGGGGTAGATTCTTC
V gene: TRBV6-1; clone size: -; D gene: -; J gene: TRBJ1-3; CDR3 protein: CASSGVSGRLSGNTIYF; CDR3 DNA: TGTGCCAGCAGTGGGGTCTCCGGGAGGTTATCTGGAAACACCATATATTTT
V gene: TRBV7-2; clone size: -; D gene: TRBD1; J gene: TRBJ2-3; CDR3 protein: CASSPRQGRTDTQYF; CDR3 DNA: TGTGCCAGCAGCCCTAGACAGGGGCGCACAGATACGCAGTATTTT
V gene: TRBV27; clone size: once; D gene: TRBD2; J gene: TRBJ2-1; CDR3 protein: CASSDAGAGYNEQFF; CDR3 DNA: TGTGCCAGCAGCGATGCGGGAGCCGGTTATAATGAGCAGTTCTTC
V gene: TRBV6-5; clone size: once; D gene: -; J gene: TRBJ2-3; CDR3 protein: CASRERGVETDTQYF; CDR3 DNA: TGTGCCAGCAGAGAGAGGGGGGTTGAGACAGATACGCAGTATTTT
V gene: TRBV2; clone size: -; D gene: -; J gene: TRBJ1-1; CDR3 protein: CASSRQVMNTEAFF; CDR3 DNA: TGTGCCAGCAGTAGACAGGTCATGAACACTGAAGCTTTCTTT
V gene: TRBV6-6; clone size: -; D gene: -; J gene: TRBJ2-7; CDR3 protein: CASSYSLASYEQYF; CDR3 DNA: TGTGCCAGCAGTTACTCTCTGGCCTCCTACGAGCAGTACTTC
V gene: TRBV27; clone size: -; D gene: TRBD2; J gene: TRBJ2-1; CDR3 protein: CASSGTSGRGHEQFF; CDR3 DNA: TGTGCCAGCAGTGGAACTAGCGGGAGGGGTCATGAGCAGTTCTTC
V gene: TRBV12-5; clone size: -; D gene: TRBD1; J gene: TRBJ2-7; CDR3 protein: CATAQGGYEQYF; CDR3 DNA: TGTGCTACAGCACAGGGGGGCTACGAGCAGTACTTC
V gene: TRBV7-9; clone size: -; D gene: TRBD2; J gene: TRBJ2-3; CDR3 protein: CASSSLSGRAVDTQYF; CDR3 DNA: TGTGCCAGCAGTTCCCTTAGCGGGAGGGCCGTAGATACGCAGTATTTT
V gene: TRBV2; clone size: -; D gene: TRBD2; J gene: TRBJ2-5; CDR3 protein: CASSDDFSGIETQYF; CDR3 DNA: TGTGCCAGCAGTGATGACTTTAGCGGGATAGAGACCCAGTACTTC
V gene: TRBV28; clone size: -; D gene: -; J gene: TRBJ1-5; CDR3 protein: CASRLARTTGNQPQHF; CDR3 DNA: TGTGCCAGCAGACTGGCGAGGACTACGGGCAATCAGCCCCAGCATTTT
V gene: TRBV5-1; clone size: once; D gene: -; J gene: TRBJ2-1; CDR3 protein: CASSPSSGNEQFF; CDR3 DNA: TGCGCCAGCAGCCCGAGTAGCGGCAATGAGCAGTTCTTC
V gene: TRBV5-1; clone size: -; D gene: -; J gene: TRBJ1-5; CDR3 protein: CASSLEQGGQPQHF; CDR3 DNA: TGCGCCAGCAGCTTGGAACAGGGAGGTCAGCCCCAGCATTTT
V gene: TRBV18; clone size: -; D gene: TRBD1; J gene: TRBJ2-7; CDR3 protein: CASSPRQGARYEQYF; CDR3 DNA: TGTGCCAGCTCACCCAGACAGGGGGCGCGGTACGAGCAGTACTTC